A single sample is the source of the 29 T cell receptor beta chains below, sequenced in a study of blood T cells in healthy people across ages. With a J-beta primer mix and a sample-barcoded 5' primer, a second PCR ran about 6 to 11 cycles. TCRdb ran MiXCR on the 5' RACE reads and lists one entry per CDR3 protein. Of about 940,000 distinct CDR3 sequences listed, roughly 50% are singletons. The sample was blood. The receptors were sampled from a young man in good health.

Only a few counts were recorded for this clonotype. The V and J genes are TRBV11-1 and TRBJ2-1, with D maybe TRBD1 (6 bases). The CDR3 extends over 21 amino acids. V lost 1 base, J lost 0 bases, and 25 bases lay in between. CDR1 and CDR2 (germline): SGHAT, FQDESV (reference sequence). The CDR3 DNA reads TGTGCCAGCAGCTTAGAATTAGGACAGCCAACCTACCAGAGCTCCTACAATGAGCAGTTCTTC. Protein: CASSLELGQPTYQSSYNEQFF.

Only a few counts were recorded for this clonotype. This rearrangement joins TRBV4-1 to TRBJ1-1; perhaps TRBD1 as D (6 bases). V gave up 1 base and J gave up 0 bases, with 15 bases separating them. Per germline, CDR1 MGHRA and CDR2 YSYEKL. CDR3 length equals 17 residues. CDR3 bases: TGCGCCAGCAGCCAAGCCGTCAGGGGAGCGATGAACACTGAAGCTTTCTTT. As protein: CASSQAVRGAMNTEAFF.

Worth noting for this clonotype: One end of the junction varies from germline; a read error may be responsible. In nucleotides, the CDR3 is TGCGCCAGCAGCCAAGATGCAGCGGGGGGGCGCTTCACCGGAGAGCTGTTTTTT. Protein: CASSQDAAGGRFTGELFF. The chain employs TRBV4-1 and TRBJ2-2; 10 bases are shared with TRBD2. CDR3 length: 18 residues. Germline CDR1 is MGHRA and CDR2 is YSYEKL.

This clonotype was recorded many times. In DNA form, the CDR3 reads TGTGCCAGCAGTCGCACGGCAGGACAGAACTATGGCTACACCTTC. Encoded protein: CASSRTAGQNYGYTF. V and J are TRBV6-2 or TRBV6-3 and TRBJ1-2, with D possibly TRBD1 on 6 matching bases. Germline V lookup: CDR1 MNHEY, CDR2 SVGEGT. V lost 5 bases and J lost 2, with 15 bases in between. CDR3 length: 15 amino acids.

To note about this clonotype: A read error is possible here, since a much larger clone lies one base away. CDR3 sequence (DNA): TGTGCCAGCAGTGAAGCGGGGGGCGGTAATGAGCAGTACTTC. The encoded protein is CASSEAGGGNEQYF. The chain links TRBV6-4 to TRBJ2-5, with 9 bases matching TRBD2. CDR3 size: 14 residues. J was trimmed by 11 bases and V by 3 bases; bases with no gene match: 10. Looked up from germline, CDR1 is MRHNA and CDR2 is SNTAGT.

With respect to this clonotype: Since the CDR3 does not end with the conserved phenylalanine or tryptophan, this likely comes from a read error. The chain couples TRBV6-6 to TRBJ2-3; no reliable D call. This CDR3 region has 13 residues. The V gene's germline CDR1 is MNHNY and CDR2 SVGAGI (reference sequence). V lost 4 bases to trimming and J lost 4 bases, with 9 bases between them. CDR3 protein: CASSLPASDTQYY. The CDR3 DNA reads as TGTGCCAGCAGTTTACCGGCTTCAGATACGCAGTATTAT.

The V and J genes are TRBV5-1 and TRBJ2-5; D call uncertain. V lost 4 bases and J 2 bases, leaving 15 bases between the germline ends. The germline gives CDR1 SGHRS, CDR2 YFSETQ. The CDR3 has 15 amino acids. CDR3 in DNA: TGCGCCAGCAGCGCAGCAGGTGGACGACAAGAGACCCAGTACTTC. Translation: CASSAAGGRQETQYF.

The CDR3 is CSVEGQGSYGYTF. Written as DNA, the CDR3 is TGCAGCGTTGAAGGGCAGGGGTCCTATGGCTACACCTTC. The chain couples TRBV29-1 to TRBJ1-2; D is perhaps TRBD1 (6 bases). Germline-derived CDR1 and CDR2 are SQVTM and ANQGSEA. CDR3 size: 13 residues. The V end lost 1 base, the J end lost 4 bases, and 10 bases lay between the germline ends.

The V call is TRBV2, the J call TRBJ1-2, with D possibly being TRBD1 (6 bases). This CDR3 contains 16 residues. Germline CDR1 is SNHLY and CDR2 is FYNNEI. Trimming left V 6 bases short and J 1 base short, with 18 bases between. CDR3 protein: CASRGLTGNFNYGYTF. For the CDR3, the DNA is TGTGCCAGCAGGGGACTAACAGGGAATTTTAACTATGGCTACACCTTC.

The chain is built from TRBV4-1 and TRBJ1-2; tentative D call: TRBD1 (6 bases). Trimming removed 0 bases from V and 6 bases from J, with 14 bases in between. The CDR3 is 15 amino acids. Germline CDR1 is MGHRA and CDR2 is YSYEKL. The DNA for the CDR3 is TGCGCCAGCAGCCAAGATTCCCCGGGGGCAGATGGCTACACCTTC. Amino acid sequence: CASSQDSPGADGYTF.

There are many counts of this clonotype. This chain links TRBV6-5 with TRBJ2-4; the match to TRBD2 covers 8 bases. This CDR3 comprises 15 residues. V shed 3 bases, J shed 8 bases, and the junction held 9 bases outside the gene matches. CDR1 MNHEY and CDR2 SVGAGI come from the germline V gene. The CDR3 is CASSYRPGGPDIQYF. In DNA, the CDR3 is TGTGCCAGCAGTTATCGGCCGGGGGGGCCGGACATTCAGTACTTC.

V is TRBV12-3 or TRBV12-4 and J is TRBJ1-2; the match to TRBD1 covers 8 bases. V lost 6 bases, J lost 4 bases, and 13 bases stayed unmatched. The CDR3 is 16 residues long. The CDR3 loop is CASSGPGTGSLYGYTF. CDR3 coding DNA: TGTGCCAGCAGCGGTCCGGGGACAGGTAGCCTCTATGGCTACACCTTC.

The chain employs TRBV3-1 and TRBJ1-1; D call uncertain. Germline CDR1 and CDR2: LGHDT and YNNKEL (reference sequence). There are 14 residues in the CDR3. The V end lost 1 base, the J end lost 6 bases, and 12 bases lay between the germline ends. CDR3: CASSQGSLGAEAFF. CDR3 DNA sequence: TGTGCCAGCAGCCAAGGGTCCCTGGGTGCTGAAGCTTTCTTT.

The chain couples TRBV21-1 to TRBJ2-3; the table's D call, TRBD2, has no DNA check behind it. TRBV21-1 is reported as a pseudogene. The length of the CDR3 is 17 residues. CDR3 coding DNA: TGTGCCACCTACCTCGAGGGACTCTCCTCTAGCACAGATACGCAGTATTTT. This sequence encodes CATYLEGLSSSTDTQYF.

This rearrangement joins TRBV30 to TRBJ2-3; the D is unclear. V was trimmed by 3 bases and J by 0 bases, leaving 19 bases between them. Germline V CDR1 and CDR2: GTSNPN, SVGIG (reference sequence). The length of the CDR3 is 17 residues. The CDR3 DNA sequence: TGTGCCTGGAGATCTTTTGGACCCGAAGCTAGCACAGATACGCAGTATTTT. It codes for CAWRSFGPEASTDTQYF.

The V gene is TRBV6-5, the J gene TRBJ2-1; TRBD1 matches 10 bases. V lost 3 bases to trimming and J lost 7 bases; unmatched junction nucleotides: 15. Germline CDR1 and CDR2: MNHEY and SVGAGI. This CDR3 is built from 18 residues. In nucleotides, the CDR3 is TGTGCCAGCAGTTATCCCGGGACAGGGGAGCACTCAGAGAATGAGCAGTTCTTC. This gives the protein CASSYPGTGEHSENEQFF.

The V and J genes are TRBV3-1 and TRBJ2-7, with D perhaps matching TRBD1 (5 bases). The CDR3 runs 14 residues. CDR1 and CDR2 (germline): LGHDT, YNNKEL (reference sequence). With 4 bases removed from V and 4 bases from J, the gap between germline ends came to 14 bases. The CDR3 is CASSLQGSVYEQYF. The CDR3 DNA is TGTGCCAGCAGCCTCCAGGGTAGTGTTTACGAGCAGTACTTC.

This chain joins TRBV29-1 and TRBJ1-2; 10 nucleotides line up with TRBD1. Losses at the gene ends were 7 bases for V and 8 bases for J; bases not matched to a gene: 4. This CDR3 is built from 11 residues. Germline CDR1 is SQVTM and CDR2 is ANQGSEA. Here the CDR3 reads CSGGQGQGYTF. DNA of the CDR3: TGCAGCGGGGGACAGGGGCAAGGCTACACCTTC.

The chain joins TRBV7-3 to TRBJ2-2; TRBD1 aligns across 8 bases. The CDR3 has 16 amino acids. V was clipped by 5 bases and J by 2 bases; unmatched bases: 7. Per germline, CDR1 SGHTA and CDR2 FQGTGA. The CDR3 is CASSTRTGSNTGELFF. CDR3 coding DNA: TGTGCCAGCAGCACCAGGACAGGGAGTAACACCGGGGAGCTGTTTTTT. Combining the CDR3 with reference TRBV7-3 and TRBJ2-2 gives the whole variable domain GAGVSQTPSNKVTEKGKYVELRCDPISGHTALYWYRQSLGQGPEFLIYFQGTGAADDSGLPNDRFFAVRPEGSVSTLKIQRTERGDSAVYLCASSTRTGSNTGELFFGEGSRLTVL.

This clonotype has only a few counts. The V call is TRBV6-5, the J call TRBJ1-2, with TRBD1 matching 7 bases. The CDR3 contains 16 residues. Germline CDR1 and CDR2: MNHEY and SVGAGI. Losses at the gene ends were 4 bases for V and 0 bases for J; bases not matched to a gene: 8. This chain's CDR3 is CASSSPGQGANYGYTF. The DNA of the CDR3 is TGTGCCAGCAGTTCCCCCGGGCAGGGGGCTAACTATGGCTACACCTTC.

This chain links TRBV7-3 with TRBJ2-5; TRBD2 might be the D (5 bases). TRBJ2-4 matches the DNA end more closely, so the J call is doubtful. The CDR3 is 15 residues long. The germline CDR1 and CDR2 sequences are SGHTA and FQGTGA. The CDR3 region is CASSLKDSNKNIQYF. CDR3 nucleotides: TGTGCCAGCAGCTTAAAGGACTCAAACAAAAACATTCAGTACTTC.

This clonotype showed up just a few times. CDR3 nucleotide sequence: TGCGCCAGCAGCCAAGATGCGGGGGCGAATGAGCAGTTCTTC. This codes for CASSQDAGANEQFF. The genes are TRBV4-3 and TRBJ2-1, with D possibly matching TRBD2 (7 bases). The ends were cut back, 0 bases at V and 7 bases at J, with 10 bases in the middle. The CDR3 consists of 14 residues. Germline V gene data show CDR1 as LGHNA and CDR2 as YSLEER.

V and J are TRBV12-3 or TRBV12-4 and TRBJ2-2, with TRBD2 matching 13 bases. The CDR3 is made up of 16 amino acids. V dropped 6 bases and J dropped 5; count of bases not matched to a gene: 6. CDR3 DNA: TGTGCCAGCAGGGATCAACTAGCGGGGGGGACCGGGGAGCTGTTTTTT. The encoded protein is CASRDQLAGGTGELFF.

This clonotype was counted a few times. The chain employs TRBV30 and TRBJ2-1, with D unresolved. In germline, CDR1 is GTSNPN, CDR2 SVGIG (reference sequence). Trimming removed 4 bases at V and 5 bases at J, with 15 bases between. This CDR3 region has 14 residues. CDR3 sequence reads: CAWTPTGWNNEQFF. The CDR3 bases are TGTGCCTGGACCCCGACCGGTTGGAACAATGAGCAGTTCTTC.

The chain's CDR3 is CSASRGVGYEQYF. CDR3 DNA: TGCAGTGCTAGTCGAGGGGTGGGATACGAGCAGTACTTC. The chain links TRBV20-1 to TRBJ2-7; D may match TRBD1 or TRBD2 (5 bases each). V shed 3 bases and J shed 4 bases, with 13 bases lying between them. CDR1 and CDR2 (germline): DFQATT, SNEGSKA (reference sequence). This CDR3 has 13 amino acids.

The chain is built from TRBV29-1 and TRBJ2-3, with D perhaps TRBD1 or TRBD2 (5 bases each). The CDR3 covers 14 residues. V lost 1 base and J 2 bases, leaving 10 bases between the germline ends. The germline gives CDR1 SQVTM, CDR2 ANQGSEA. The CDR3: CSVEGGVATDTQYF. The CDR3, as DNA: TGCAGCGTTGAAGGAGGGGTGGCCACAGATACGCAGTATTTT.

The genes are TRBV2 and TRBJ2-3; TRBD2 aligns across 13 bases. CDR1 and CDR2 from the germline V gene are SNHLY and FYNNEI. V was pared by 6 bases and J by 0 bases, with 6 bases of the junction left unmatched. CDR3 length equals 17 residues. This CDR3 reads CASRGLAGTQSTDTQYF. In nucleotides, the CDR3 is TGTGCCAGCAGGGGACTAGCGGGGACCCAGAGCACAGATACGCAGTATTTT.

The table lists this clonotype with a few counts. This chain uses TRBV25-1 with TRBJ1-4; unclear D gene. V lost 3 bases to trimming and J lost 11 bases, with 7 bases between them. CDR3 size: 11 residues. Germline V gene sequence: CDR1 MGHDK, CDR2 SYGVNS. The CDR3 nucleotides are TGTGCCAGCAGTGACCTCTCCAAACTGTTTTTT. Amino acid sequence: CASSDLSKLFF.

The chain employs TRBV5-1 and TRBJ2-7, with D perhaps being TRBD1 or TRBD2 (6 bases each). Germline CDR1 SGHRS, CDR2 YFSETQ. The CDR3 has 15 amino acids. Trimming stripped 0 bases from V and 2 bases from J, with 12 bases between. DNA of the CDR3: TGCGCCAGCAGCTTGGGGGGGGCAGAGACCTACGAGCAGTACTTC. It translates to CASSLGGAETYEQYF.